These 5 T cell receptor beta chains came from one sample sequenced in a study of OX40 agonist ivuxolimab in advanced cancers. Some clones are missing from TCRdb's copy, which holds only in-frame ones; the method was immunoSEQ multiplex PCR. The table includes roughly 46,000 clones, around nine tenths detected once. The starting material was CD4+ or CD8+ T cells sorted from blood, obtained in a trial of the OX40 agonist ivuxolimab. These receptors all stem from an adult with an advanced solid tumor such as melanoma, head and neck, liver or kidney cancer.

This chain uses TRBV9 with TRBJ2-3; D gene ambiguous. There are 12 residues in the CDR3. The V end was cut by 5 bases, the J end by 9 bases, with 13 bases between. The germline V gene encodes CDR1 SGDLS and CDR2 YYNGEE. CDR3 nucleotide sequence: TGTGCCAGCAGTGGACCCTTCGAGACGCAGTATTTT. It encodes CASSGPFETQYF.

The rearrangement uses TRBV13 and TRBJ2-2; the D is unclear. CDR3 length: 16 residues. V lost 3 bases and J 0 bases, leaving 11 bases between the germline ends. The germline CDR1 and CDR2 sequences are PRHDT and FYEKMQ (reference sequence). This CDR3 is CASSFAFAANTGELFF. The CDR3 nucleotides are TGTGCCAGCAGCTTTGCTTTCGCCGCGAACACCGGGGAGCTGTTTTTT.

The V and J genes are TRBV29-1 and TRBJ2-3, with TRBD2 identical over 16 bases. CDR3 size: 20 residues. V gave up 3 bases and J gave up 4 bases; unmatched junction bases: 16. The germline V gene encodes CDR1 SQVTM and CDR2 ANQGSEA. CDR3 DNA: TGCAGCGTTGATGGGGGGTCGGGACTAGCGGGAGGGCTAGCCGCAGATACGCAGTATTTT. It yields the protein CSVDGGSGLAGGLAADTQYF.

The rearrangement uses TRBV5-1 and TRBJ1-2; weak D call: TRBD1 (5 bases). Germline V gene lookup returns CDR1 SGHRS and CDR2 YFSETQ. The CDR3 length is 13 residues. V was pared by 4 bases and J by 6 bases, with 13 bases between. Written as DNA, the CDR3 is TGCGCCAGCAGCCTGGGGGATTTCAATGGCTACACCTTC. Translated: CASSLGDFNGYTF.

V is TRBV14 and J is TRBJ2-1; 9 nucleotides line up with TRBD2. Per the germline V gene, CDR1 is SGHDN and CDR2 is FVKESK. This CDR3 contains 16 residues. Germline trimming cut 0 bases from V and 4 bases from J; bases unmatched to any gene: 4. For the CDR3, the DNA is TGTGCCAGCAGCCAAGATTTGCTAGCGGGATACAATGAGCAGTTCTTC. It specifies CASSQDLLAGYNEQFF.